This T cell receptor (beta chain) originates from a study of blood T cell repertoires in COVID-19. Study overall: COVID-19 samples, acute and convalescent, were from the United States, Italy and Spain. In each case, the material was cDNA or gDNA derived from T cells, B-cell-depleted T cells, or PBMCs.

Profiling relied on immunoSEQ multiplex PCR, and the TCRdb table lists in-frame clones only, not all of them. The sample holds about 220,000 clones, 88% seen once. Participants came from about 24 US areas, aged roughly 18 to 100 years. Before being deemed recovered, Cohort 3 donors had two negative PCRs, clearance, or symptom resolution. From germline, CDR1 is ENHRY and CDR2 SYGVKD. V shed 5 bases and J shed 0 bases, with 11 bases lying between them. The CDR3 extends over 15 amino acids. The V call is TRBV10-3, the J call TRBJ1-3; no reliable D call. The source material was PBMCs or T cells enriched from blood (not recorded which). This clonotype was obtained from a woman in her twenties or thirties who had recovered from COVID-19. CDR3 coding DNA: TGTGCCATCAGTAACAAAGGGAGCTCTGGAAACACCATATATTTT. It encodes CAISNKGSSGNTIYF.